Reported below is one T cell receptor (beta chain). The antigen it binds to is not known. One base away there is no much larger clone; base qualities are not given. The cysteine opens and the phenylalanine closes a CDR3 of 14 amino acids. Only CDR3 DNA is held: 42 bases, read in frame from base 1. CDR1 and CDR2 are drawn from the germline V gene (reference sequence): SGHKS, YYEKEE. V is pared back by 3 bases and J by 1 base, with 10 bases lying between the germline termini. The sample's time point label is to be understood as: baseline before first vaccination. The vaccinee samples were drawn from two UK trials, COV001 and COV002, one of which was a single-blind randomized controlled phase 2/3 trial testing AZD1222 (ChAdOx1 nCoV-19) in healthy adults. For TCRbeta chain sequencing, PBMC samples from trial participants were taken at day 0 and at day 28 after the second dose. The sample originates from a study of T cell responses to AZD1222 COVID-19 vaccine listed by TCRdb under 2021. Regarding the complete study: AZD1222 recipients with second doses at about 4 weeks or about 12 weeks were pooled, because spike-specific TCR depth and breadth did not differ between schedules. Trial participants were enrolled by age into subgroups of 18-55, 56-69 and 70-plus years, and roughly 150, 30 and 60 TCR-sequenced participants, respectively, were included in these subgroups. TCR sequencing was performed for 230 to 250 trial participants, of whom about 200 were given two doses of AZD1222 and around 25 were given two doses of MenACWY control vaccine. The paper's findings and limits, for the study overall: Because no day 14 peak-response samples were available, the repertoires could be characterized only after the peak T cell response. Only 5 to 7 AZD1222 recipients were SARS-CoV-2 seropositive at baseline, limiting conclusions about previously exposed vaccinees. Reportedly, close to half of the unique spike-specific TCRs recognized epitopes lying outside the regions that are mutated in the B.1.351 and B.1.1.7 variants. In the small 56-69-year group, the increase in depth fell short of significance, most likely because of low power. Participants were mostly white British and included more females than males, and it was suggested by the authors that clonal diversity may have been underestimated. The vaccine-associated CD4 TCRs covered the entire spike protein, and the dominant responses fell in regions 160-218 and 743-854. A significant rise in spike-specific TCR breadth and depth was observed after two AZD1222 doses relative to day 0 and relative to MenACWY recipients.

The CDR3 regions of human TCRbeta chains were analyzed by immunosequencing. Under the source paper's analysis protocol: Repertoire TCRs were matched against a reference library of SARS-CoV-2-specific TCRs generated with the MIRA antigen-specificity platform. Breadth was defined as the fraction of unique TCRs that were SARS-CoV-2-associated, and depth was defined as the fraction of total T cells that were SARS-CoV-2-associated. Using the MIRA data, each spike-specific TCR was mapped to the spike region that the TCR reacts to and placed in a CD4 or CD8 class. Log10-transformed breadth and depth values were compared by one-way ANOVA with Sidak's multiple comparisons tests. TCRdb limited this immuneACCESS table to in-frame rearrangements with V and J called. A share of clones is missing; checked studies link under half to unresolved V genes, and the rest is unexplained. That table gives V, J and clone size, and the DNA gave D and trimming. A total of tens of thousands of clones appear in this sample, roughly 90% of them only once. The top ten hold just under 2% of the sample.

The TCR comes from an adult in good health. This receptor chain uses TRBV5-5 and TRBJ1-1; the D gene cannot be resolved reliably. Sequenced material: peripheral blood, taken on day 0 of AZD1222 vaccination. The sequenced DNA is TGTGCCAGCAGCTCGGGTGGGTCGAACACTGAAGCTTTCTTT. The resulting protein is CASSSGGSNTEAFF.